Below are 19 T cell receptor beta chains sequenced from a single sample in a study of OX40 agonist ivuxolimab in advanced cancers. The protocol was immunoSEQ multiplex PCR, while the TCRdb copy is restricted to in-frame clones and leaves out a portion. Of 37,000 or so clones listed, over 80% are singletons. This specimen consisted of CD4+ or CD8+ T cells sorted from blood, obtained in a trial of the OX40 agonist ivuxolimab. Source of these receptors: an adult with an advanced solid tumor such as melanoma, head and neck, liver or kidney cancer.

This chain joins TRBV5-1 and TRBJ2-3; the match to TRBD1 covers 8 bases. The V and J ends lost 0 bases and 1 base, in that order; junction bases with no gene match: 4. Germline V gives CDR1 SGHRS, CDR2 YFSETQ. This CDR3 is built from 16 residues. CDR3 sequence: CASSLAVQGGTDTQYF. CDR3 coding DNA: TGCGCCAGCAGCTTGGCCGTACAGGGGGGCACAGATACGCAGTATTTT.

J is TRBJ1-1 and V is TRBV29-1, with 12 bases identical to TRBD1. The V segment lost 3 bases and the J segment 10 bases; nucleotides outside the gene matches: 6. Looked up from germline, CDR1 is SQVTM and CDR2 is ANQGSEA. The CDR3 contains 13 residues. The CDR3 bases are TGCAGCGTTGATCTGGGACAGGGGGCCGGAGCTTTCTTT. Amino acids: CSVDLGQGAGAFF.

This chain links TRBV13 with TRBJ2-2; 7 bases line up with TRBD2. Germline-derived CDR1 and CDR2 are PRHDT and FYEKMQ (reference sequence). Losses at the gene ends were 5 bases for V and 4 bases for J; bases not matched to a gene: 10. This CDR3 has 16 amino acids. The CDR3 sequence is CASSVPSGVGTGELFF. The CDR3 region has the DNA TGTGCCAGCAGCGTACCTAGCGGAGTGGGCACCGGGGAGCTGTTTTTT.

The V gene is TRBV6-1, the J gene TRBJ2-5; no firm D call. V lost 5 bases to trimming and J lost 5 bases, with 6 bases between them. The V gene's germline CDR1 is MNHNS and CDR2 SASEGT. This CDR3 has 11 amino acids. The CDR3 coding sequence is TGTGCCAGCAGTTACGGGGAGACCCAGTACTTC. Its protein is CASSYGETQYF.

J is TRBJ1-1 and V is TRBV7-8; unclear D gene. CDR3 length equals 13 residues. Germline values: CDR1 SGHVS, CDR2 FQNEAQ. The V end was cut by 3 bases, the J end by 1 base, with 6 bases between. The CDR3, as DNA: TGTGCCAGCAGCTTTGATTCGAACACTGAAGCTTTCTTT. Encoded protein: CASSFDSNTEAFF. Drawing the rest from reference TRBV7-8 and TRBJ1-1, the complete variable domain is GAGVSQSPRYKVAKRGQDVALRCDPISGHVSLFWYQQALGQGPEFLTYFQNEAQLDKSGLPSDRFFAERPEGSVSTLKIQRTQQEDSAVYLCASSFDSNTEAFFGQGTRLTVV.

J is TRBJ2-7 and V is TRBV19; D not resolved. The V end was cut by 3 bases, the J end by 3 bases, with 12 bases between. The germline gives CDR1 LNHDA, CDR2 SQIVND (reference sequence). The CDR3 extends over 14 amino acids. The DNA for the CDR3 is TGTGCCAGTAGTATCGTAGGAGTAGGCTACGAGCAGTACTTC. Amino acid sequence: CASSIVGVGYEQYF. The variable domain in full, with the rest retrieved from reference TRBV19 and TRBJ2-7, is DGGITQSPKYLFRKEGQNVTLSCEQNLNHDAMYWYRQDPGQGLRLIYYSQIVNDFQKGDIAEGYSVSREKKESFPLTVTSAQKNPTAFYLCASSIVGVGYEQYFGPGTRLTVT.

The DNA for the CDR3 is TGTGCCAGCAGCCCTGCGACAGGGGAGGAGTATTTT. Translation: CASSPATGEEYF. The rearrangement joins TRBV5-4 to TRBJ2-3; the match to TRBD1 covers 8 bases. This CDR3 contains 12 residues. V dropped 4 bases and J dropped 13; count of bases not matched to a gene: 8. CDR1 is SGHNT, CDR2 YYREEE, per germline (reference sequence).

This clone occurred a few times. DNA for the CDR3: TGCGCCAGCAGCTTGGAGGGTAGGGGGGGTTCACCCCTCCACTTT. Translating gives CASSLEGRGGSPLHF. This rearrangement joins TRBV5-1 to TRBJ1-6, with D possibly matching TRBD1 (6 bases). The CDR3 sequence is 15 residues long. Germline loops: CDR1 SGHRS, CDR2 YFSETQ. Trimming removed 0 bases from V and 9 bases from J, with 13 bases in between.

The rearrangement joins TRBV25-1 to TRBJ2-1; 7 nucleotides align to TRBD2. The CDR3 is 12 residues long. Trimming at V came to 8 bases and at J to 3 bases, leaving 1 base not matched to a gene. Germline values: CDR1 MGHDK, CDR2 SYGVNS. The DNA of the CDR3 is TGTGCCAGCCTAGCGGACTACAATGAGCAGTTCTTC. This translates into CASLADYNEQFF. The complete variable domain, with remaining parts taken from reference TRBV25-1 and TRBJ2-1, reads EADIYQTPRYLVIGTGKKITLECSQTMGHDKMYWYQQDPGMELHLIHYSYGVNSTEKGDLSSESTVSRIRTEHFPLTLESARPSHTSQYLCASLADYNEQFFGPGTRLTVL.

V gene TRBV9 combines with J gene TRBJ2-3; 12 bases line up with TRBD2. V shed 2 bases, J shed 5 bases, and the junction held 0 bases outside the gene matches. This CDR3 region has 14 residues. The V gene's germline CDR1 is SGDLS and CDR2 YYNGEE. The CDR3, as DNA: TGTGCCAGCAGCGTGACTAGCGGGGGAGATACGCAGTATTTT. The encoded protein is CASSVTSGGDTQYF.

V is TRBV11-2 and J is TRBJ1-2; D is perhaps TRBD1 (5 bases). This CDR3 has 12 residues. Deletions cut 0 bases from V and 8 bases from J, with 7 bases between. The germline V gene encodes CDR1 SGHAT and CDR2 FQNNGV. As DNA, the CDR3 is TGTGCCAGCAGCTTAGAGGGGGTCGGCTACACCTTC. This translates into CASSLEGVGYTF. The whole variable domain, remainder taken from reference TRBV11-2 and TRBJ1-2, is EAGVAQSPRYKIIEKRQSVAFWCNPISGHATLYWYQQILGQGPKLLIQFQNNGVVDDSQLPKDRFSAERLKGVDSTLKIQPAKLEDSAVYLCASSLEGVGYTFGSGTRLTVV.

This chain joins TRBV10-2 and TRBJ2-1; 10 nucleotides align to TRBD2. CDR1 is WSHSY and CDR2 is SAAADI in the germline V gene. The CDR3 length is 16 residues. Germline trimming cut 7 bases from V and 7 bases from J; bases unmatched to any gene: 13. The CDR3 loop reads CASTFEAGGLGNEQFF. Written as DNA, the CDR3 is TGCGCCAGCACCTTTGAAGCGGGGGGGCTGGGGAATGAGCAGTTCTTC.

This clone was detected once. This chain connects TRBV6-1 to TRBJ2-7; D is perhaps TRBD1 or TRBD2 (5 bases each). V lost 3 bases, J lost 3 bases, and 12 bases lay in between. CDR3 size: 14 residues. The germline V gene has CDR1 MNHNS and CDR2 SASEGT. The CDR3 protein is CASSDEAGSYEQYF. DNA for the CDR3: TGTGCCAGCAGTGATGAGGCAGGGAGCTACGAGCAGTACTTC.

The V gene is TRBV19, the J gene TRBJ2-3, with D unclear. Trimming removed 3 bases at V and 8 bases at J, with 6 bases between. The germline V gene has CDR1 LNHDA and CDR2 SQIVND (reference sequence). The CDR3 spans 11 residues. The CDR3 reads CASSIEITQYF. Here the CDR3 DNA reads TGTGCCAGTAGTATTGAGATTACGCAGTATTTT.

The chain carries TRBV7-9 and TRBJ2-3; D is perhaps TRBD1 (6 bases). Germline V gene lookup returns CDR1 SEHNR and CDR2 FQNEAQ (reference sequence). V was clipped by 5 bases and J by 2 bases, with 14 bases between them. The CDR3 runs 15 residues. DNA of the CDR3: TGTGCCAGCAGCCGTATGACAGGTTTCACAGATACGCAGTATTTT. Translation: CASSRMTGFTDTQYF.

The chain has TRBV6-4 and TRBJ2-4; no firm D call. Germline V gene data show CDR1 as MRHNA and CDR2 as SNTAGT. The CDR3 is made up of 13 amino acids. With 9 bases removed from V and 8 bases from J, the gap between germline ends came to 17 bases. CDR3 sequence reads: CARIRAPADIQYF. The DNA for the CDR3 is TGTGCCAGGATCCGGGCCCCCGCGGACATTCAGTACTTC.

The CDR3 is CASFLAASYEQYF. CDR3 bases: TGTGCCAGCTTTCTAGCGGCTTCCTACGAGCAGTACTTC. The chain carries TRBV2 and TRBJ2-7, with 7 bases identical to TRBD2. This CDR3 is built from 13 residues. V shed 8 bases, J shed 1 base, and the junction held 5 bases outside the gene matches. The germline gives CDR1 SNHLY, CDR2 FYNNEI.

This clone was observed once. The chain uses TRBV7-9 and TRBJ1-6, with D perhaps matching TRBD1 (6 bases). Trimming stripped 6 bases from V and 5 bases from J, with 11 bases between. Germline lookup yields CDR1 SEHNR and CDR2 FQNEAQ (reference sequence). The CDR3 consists of 14 residues. CDR3 DNA: TGTGCCAGCAGATCCACAGGGCATAATTCACCCCTCCACTTT. Translating gives CASRSTGHNSPLHF.

This clone appeared once. The chain is built from TRBV5-4 and TRBJ2-4; D is uncertain. Germline loops: CDR1 SGHNT, CDR2 YYREEE (reference sequence). V was clipped by 0 bases and J by 1 base, with 5 bases between them. This CDR3 region has 14 residues. The CDR3 loop reads CASSLGFAKNIQYF. The CDR3 DNA reads TGTGCCAGCAGCTTGGGGTTCGCCAAAAACATTCAGTACTTC.